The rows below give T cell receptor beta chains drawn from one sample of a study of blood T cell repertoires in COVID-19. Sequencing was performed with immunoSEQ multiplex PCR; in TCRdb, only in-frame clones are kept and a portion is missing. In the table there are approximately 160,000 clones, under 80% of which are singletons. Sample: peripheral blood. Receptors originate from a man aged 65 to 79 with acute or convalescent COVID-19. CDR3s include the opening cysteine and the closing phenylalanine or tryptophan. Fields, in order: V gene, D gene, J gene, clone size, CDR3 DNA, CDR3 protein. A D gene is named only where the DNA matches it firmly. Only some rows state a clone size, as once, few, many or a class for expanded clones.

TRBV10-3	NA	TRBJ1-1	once	TGTGCCGTTCAGGGGACCCCGAACACTGAAGCTTTCTTT	CAVQGTPNTEAFF
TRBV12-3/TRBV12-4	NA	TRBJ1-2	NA	TGTGCCAGCAGTTTAGTCAGAAACTATGGCTACACCTTC	CASSLVRNYGYTF
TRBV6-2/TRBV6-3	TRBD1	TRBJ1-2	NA	TGTGCCAGCAGTTACTCGATCGCGGAGGGGACAGATGCTAACTATGGCTACACCTTC	CASSYSIAEGTDANYGYTF
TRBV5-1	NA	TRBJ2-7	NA	TGCGCCAGCAAGCCGCGTGGTCCAGGTGACTACTACGAGCAGTACTTC	CASKPRGPGDYYEQYF
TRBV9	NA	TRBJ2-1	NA	TGTGCCAGCAGCGTAGCTACAGGGAGGGGGGTAGATGAGCAGTTCTTC	CASSVATGRGVDEQFF
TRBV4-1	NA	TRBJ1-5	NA	TGCGCCAGCAGCCAAGAGGCCCTGGAGGGGAATCAGCCCCAGCATTTT	CASSQEALEGNQPQHF
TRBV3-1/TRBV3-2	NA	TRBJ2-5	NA	TGTGCCAGCAGCCAAGATACTCTACAAGAGACCCAGTACTTC	CASSQDTLQETQYF
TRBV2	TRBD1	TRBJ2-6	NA	TGTGCCAGCAGTGCGACAGGGGGTACTGGGGCCAACGTCCTGACTTTC	CASSATGGTGANVLTF
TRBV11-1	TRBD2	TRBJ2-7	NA	TGTGCCAGCAGCGCGGCGGGAGCCTACGAGCAGTACTTC	CASSAAGAYEQYF
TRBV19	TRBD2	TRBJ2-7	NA	TGTGCCAGTAGTTCAGCCCGGACTAGCGGCTCCTACGAGCAGTACTTC	CASSSARTSGSYEQYF
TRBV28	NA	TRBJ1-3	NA	TGTGCCAGCAGTTCATATTCGACAGGTGCCTCTGGAAACACCATATATTTT	CASSSYSTGASGNTIYF
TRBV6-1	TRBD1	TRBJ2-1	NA	TGTGCCAGCAGTGAAGGGGACAGATACAATGAGCAGTTCTTC	CASSEGDRYNEQFF
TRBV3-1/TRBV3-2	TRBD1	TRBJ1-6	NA	TGTGCCAGCAGCCAGGGGACAGGGGATTCACCCCTCCACTTT	CASSQGTGDSPLHF
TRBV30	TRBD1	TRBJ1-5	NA	TGTGCCTGGACCCCACCCGGGACAGGGCCGAGGGGGAATCAGCCCCAGCATTTT	CAWTPPGTGPRGNQPQHF
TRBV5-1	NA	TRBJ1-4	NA	TGCGCCAGCAGCGCGCAGTCGGGGACTAATGAAAAACTGTTTTTT	CASSAQSGTNEKLFF
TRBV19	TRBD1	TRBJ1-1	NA	TGTGCCAGTAGTATAGGGGGACAGATACGGACTGAAGCTTTCTTT	CASSIGGQIRTEAFF
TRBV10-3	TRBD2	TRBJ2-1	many	TGTGCCATCAGTGAAGGTAGCGGGGGGTACAATGAGCAGTTCTTC	CAISEGSGGYNEQFF
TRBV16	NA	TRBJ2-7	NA	TGTGCCAGCAGCCAATCGCTAGCGTCCTACGAGCAGTACTTC	CASSQSLASYEQYF
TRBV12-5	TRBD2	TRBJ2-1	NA	TGTGCTAGTGCCCAACCTTGGACTAGCGGGGGCAATGAGCAGTTCTTC	CASAQPWTSGGNEQFF
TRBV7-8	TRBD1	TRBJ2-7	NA	TGTGCCAGCAGCCGTGGACAGGTCAGCTCCTACGAGCAGTACTTC	CASSRGQVSSYEQYF
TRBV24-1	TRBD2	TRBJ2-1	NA	TGTGCCACCAGTGTGGGCGGGAGGTCGGCCAATGAGCAGTTCTTC	CATSVGGRSANEQFF
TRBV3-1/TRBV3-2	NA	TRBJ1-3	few	TGTGCCAGCAGCCAAACGTCGAGCTCTGGAAACACCATATATTTT	CASSQTSSSGNTIYF
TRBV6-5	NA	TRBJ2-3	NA	TGTGCCAGCAGGCGGACCGGAGGGAGCACAGATACGCAGTATTTT	CASRRTGGSTDTQYF
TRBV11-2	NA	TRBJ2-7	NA	TGTGCCAGCAGCCCAGACAGATCATCCTACGAGCAGTACTTC	CASSPDRSSYEQYF
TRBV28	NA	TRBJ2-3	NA	TGTGCCAGCAGTTTCCCCGGGAGTAAAACAGATACGCAGTATTTT	CASSFPGSKTDTQYF
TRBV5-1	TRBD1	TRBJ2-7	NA	TGCGCCAGCAGCTCGGACCCGGGACAGGGGTACGAGCAGTACTTC	CASSSDPGQGYEQYF
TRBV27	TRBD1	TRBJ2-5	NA	TGTGCCAGCAGTTACAAAGGGACAGGGCAAGAGACCCAGTACTTC	CASSYKGTGQETQYF
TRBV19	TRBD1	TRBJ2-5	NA	TGTGCCAGTAGTCTTGGGAGCAGGGGGCCGGGGGAGACCCAGTACTTC	CASSLGSRGPGETQYF
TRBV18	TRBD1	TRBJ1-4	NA	TGTGCCAGCTCACCCCCGGGACAGGGAGCCCGTACAGAAAAACTGTTTTTT	CASSPPGQGARTEKLFF
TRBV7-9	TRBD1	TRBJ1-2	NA	TGTGCCAGCAGCTTCGGACAGGGGTCGAACTATGGCTACACCTTC	CASSFGQGSNYGYTF
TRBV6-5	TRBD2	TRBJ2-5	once	TGTGCCAGCAGTCGGGGGGGGGCGGGAGCAGAGACCCAGTACTTC	CASSRGGAGAETQYF
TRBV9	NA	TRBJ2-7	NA	TGTGCCAGCAGCGTAGGACAGCTGGACGAGCAGTACTTC	CASSVGQLDEQYF
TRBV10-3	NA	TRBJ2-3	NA	TGTGCCATCAGTGAACGTGGAGGGGTCACAGATACGCAGTATTTT	CAISERGGVTDTQYF
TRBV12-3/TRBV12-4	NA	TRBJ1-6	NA	TGTGCCAGCAGTTTGCAGGGTTCACCCCTCCACTTT	CASSLQGSPLHF
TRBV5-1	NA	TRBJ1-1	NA	TGCGCCAGCAGCTTGACAGGGAGTCACACTGAAGCTTTCTTT	CASSLTGSHTEAFF
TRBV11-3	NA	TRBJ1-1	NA	TGTGCCAGCAGCTACCGAACGGGGACTGAAGCTTTCTTT	CASSYRTGTEAFF
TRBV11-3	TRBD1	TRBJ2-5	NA	TGTGCCAGCAGCTCGGGACAGGGATTTGAAGAGACCCAGTACTTC	CASSSGQGFEETQYF